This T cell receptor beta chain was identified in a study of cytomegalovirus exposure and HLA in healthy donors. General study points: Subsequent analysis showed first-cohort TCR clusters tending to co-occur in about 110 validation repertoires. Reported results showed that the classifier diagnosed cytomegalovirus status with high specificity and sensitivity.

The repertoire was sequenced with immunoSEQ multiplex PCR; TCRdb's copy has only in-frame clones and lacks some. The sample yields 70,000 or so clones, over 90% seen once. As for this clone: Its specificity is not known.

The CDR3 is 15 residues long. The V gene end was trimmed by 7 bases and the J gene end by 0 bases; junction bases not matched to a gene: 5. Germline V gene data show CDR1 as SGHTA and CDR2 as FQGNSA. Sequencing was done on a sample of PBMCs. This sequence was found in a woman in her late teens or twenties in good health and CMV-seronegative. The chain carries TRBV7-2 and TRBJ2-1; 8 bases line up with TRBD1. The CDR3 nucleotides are TGTGCCAGCAACCGCGACAGGGGCTCCTACAATGAGCAGTTCTTC. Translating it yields CASNRDRGSYNEQFF.